One and the same sample provided the 29 T cell receptor beta chains below, sequenced in a study of T-cell memory formation after mild COVID-19 (dated by TCRdb to the early 2020s). Library preparation used 5' RACE. Sequencing relied on an Illumina NovaSeq 6000. TCRdb took the public reads, trimmed them with fastp at Q25, ran MiXCR for clone calling and kept in-frame beta chains. Identical CDR3 protein sequences are pooled into one entry, listed with their most common genes and DNA. A total of a few hundred thousand distinct CDR3 sequences appear in this sample, about 22% of them only once. Of the sample, under 8.5% falls within the top ten clones. Sequenced: PBMCs or a T cell subset sorted from them (not recorded which). The receptors were sampled from an adult woman who had mild COVID-19 (a few samples of this study predate the infection). The sample titles of this study are shuffled in the database, so cell type and time point are left out; the donor was told from shared clones.

The V gene is TRBV10-3, the J gene TRBJ2-7; 8 nucleotides match TRBD1. Trimming at V came to 7 bases and at J to 3 bases, leaving 8 bases not matched to a gene. The CDR3 covers 14 residues. Germline loops: CDR1 ENHRY, CDR2 SYGVKD. DNA for the CDR3: TGTGCCATCAAACGGACAGGGCAGTACTACGAGCAGTACTTC. The encoded protein is CAIKRTGQYYEQYF.

In this sample, this clonotype turned up a few times. V gene TRBV20-1 combines with J gene TRBJ2-1; 7 bases map to TRBD2. The junction had 8 bases not matched to a gene; V was cut back by 6 bases and J by 0 bases. Per the germline V gene, CDR1 is DFQATT and CDR2 is SNEGSKA (reference sequence). CDR3 length equals 15 residues. Here the CDR3 DNA reads TGCAGTGCGGGGGACTACCCGAGCTCCTACAATGAGCAGTTCTTC. Translated, it gives CSAGDYPSSYNEQFF.

V gene TRBV7-9 combines with J gene TRBJ1-6; possibly TRBD1 for D (6 bases). The V end lost 2 bases, the J end lost 5 bases, and 13 bases lay between the germline ends. Germline V gene lookup returns CDR1 SEHNR and CDR2 FQNEAQ (reference sequence). The CDR3 length is 16 residues. The CDR3 loop reads CASSLTRQANNSPLHF. CDR3 nucleotide sequence: TGTGCCAGCAGCTTAACCCGACAGGCTAATAATTCACCCCTCCACTTT.

This clonotype has a count of ten or more. The chain recombines TRBV4-1 with TRBJ2-1, with D perhaps matching TRBD2 (6 bases). Trimming shortened V by 3 bases and J by 0 bases, and 9 bases separated the two germline ends. The CDR3 consists of 15 residues. The germline V gene encodes CDR1 MGHRA and CDR2 YSYEKL. The CDR3 sequence is CASSHAGNSYNEQFF. CDR3 nucleotide sequence: TGCGCCAGCAGCCACGCGGGGAACTCCTACAATGAGCAGTTCTTC.

The CDR3 region is CASSPPEGAGHGYTF. The CDR3 DNA sequence: TGTGCCAGCAGCCCACCTGAGGGCGCAGGACATGGCTACACCTTC. V gene TRBV7-2 combines with J gene TRBJ1-2; D is ambiguous. The CDR3 covers 15 residues. Germline V lookup: CDR1 SGHTA, CDR2 FQGNSA. Trimming removed 5 bases from V and 6 bases from J, with 19 bases in between.

The chain has TRBV7-3 and TRBJ2-1; no clear D. The CDR3 runs 15 residues. V lost 4 bases and J 3 bases, leaving 13 bases between the germline ends. Germline values: CDR1 SGHTA, CDR2 FQGTGA. The CDR3 region has the DNA TGTGCCAGCAGCTCAAAACATGGGTTCTACAATGAGCAGTTCTTC. Protein: CASSSKHGFYNEQFF.

This chain uses TRBV27 with TRBJ2-2, with 13 bases identical to TRBD2. The CDR3 is made up of 16 amino acids. V gave up 3 bases and J gave up 4 bases; unmatched junction bases: 2. Per the germline V gene, CDR1 is MNHEY and CDR2 is SMNVEV (reference sequence). DNA for the CDR3: TGTGCCAGCAGTTTTGGGACTAGCGGGACCACCGGGGAGCTGTTTTTT. Protein product: CASSFGTSGTTGELFF.

The V and J genes are TRBV9 and TRBJ2-3; D possibly corresponds to TRBD1 (6 bases). Germline CDR1 reads SGDLS; CDR2 reads YYNGEE. V lost 4 bases and J lost 0, with 18 bases in between. The CDR3 loop spans 17 amino acids. The CDR3 region is CASSTPLGAGSTDTQYF. The CDR3 DNA sequence: TGTGCCAGCAGCACCCCGTTGGGGGCAGGGAGCACAGATACGCAGTATTTT.

This clonotype was detected ten times or more. The chain couples TRBV7-2 to TRBJ1-6; D is undetermined. The V end lost 0 bases, the J end lost 7 bases, and 7 bases lay between the germline ends. This CDR3 has 14 residues. From germline, CDR1 is SGHTA and CDR2 FQGNSA. The CDR3 sequence: CASSLAGLNSPLHF. The CDR3 DNA is TGTGCCAGCAGCTTAGCAGGGCTAAATTCACCCCTCCACTTT.

This clonotype showed up just a few times. This chain links TRBV3-1 with TRBJ2-2; 8 nucleotides line up with TRBD1. Germline V gene sequence: CDR1 LGHDT, CDR2 YNNKEL (reference sequence). Trimming at V came to 1 base and at J to 16 bases, leaving 11 bases not matched to a gene. CDR3 length: 14 residues. DNA for the CDR3: TGTGCCAGCAGCCAAGGAGGTGCGACAGGGGTGGCGTTTTTT. Translation gives CASSQGGATGVAFF.

This sequence joins TRBV5-1 and TRBJ1-1, with D tentatively TRBD1 (6 bases). Germline V CDR1 and CDR2: SGHRS, YFSETQ. This CDR3 spans 15 amino acids. Trimming cost V 0 bases and J 5 bases, with 14 bases left between them. CDR3 in DNA: TGCGCCAGCAGCTTGGCTCGGGGGCGCGGGACTGAAGCTTTCTTT. Translated, it gives CASSLARGRGTEAFF.

CDR3 in amino acids: CASSHSQQGANTEAFF. The DNA for the CDR3 is TGCGCCAGCAGCCACTCACAACAGGGGGCGAACACTGAAGCTTTCTTT. The V gene is TRBV5-1, the J gene TRBJ1-1; 9 bases agree with TRBD1. Germline V CDR1 and CDR2: SGHRS, YFSETQ. The CDR3 runs to 16 residues. Unmatched junction bases numbered 8, after V lost 4 bases and J lost 1 base. The full variable domain, in which reference TRBV5-1 and TRBJ1-1 provide the parts outside the CDR3, is KAGVTQTPRYLIKTRGQQVTLSCSPISGHRSVSWYQQTPGQGLQFLFEYFSETQRNKGNFPGRFSGRQFSNSRSEMNVSTLELGDSALYLCASSHSQQGANTEAFFGQGTRLTVV.

This chain joins TRBV6-1 and TRBJ2-1; the match to TRBD1 covers 8 bases. Per the germline V gene, CDR1 is MNHNS and CDR2 is SASEGT. There are 12 residues in the CDR3. After removal of 10 bases from V and 7 bases from J, the junction contained 6 bases not matched to a gene. CDR3 region: CATRDRRNEQFF. The DNA for the CDR3 is TGTGCCACCCGGGACAGGCGAAATGAGCAGTTCTTC.

Only a few counts were recorded for this clonotype. This chain joins TRBV29-1 and TRBJ2-1; D ambiguous. Trimming took off 7 bases at V and 5 bases at J, with 9 bases between the two ends. The CDR3 totals 11 residues. Germline CDR1 is SQVTM and CDR2 is ANQGSEA. CDR3 sequence reads: CSAYANNEQFF. CDR3 DNA sequence: TGCAGCGCTTATGCAAACAATGAGCAGTTCTTC.

The sample holds a few counts of this clonotype. The rearrangement joins TRBV7-9 to TRBJ1-1; D may be TRBD1 (6 bases). Trimming left V 5 bases short and J 4 bases short, with 17 bases between. The CDR3 consists of 15 residues. Looked up from germline, CDR1 is SEHNR and CDR2 is FQNEAQ (reference sequence). In DNA form, the CDR3 reads TGTGCCAGCAGCCACTTGGCAGGGGAGGGCACTGAAGCTTTCTTT. This sequence encodes CASSHLAGEGTEAFF.

The chain has TRBV20-1 and TRBJ1-1; D not certain. The CDR3 covers 15 residues. Trimming shortened V by 1 base and J by 0 bases, and 12 bases separated the two germline ends. The germline gives CDR1 DFQATT, CDR2 SNEGSKA (reference sequence). CDR3 nucleotides: TGCAGTGCTAGAGTTGGGAGGGCGATGAACACTGAAGCTTTCTTT. Translation: CSARVGRAMNTEAFF.

The chain carries TRBV29-1 and TRBJ1-1, with TRBD1 matching 7 bases. The CDR3 is made up of 13 amino acids. V was pared by 5 bases and J by 0 bases, with 3 bases of the junction left unmatched. The germline V gene encodes CDR1 SQVTM and CDR2 ANQGSEA. The CDR3 is CSVPDRVNTEAFF. The DNA for the CDR3 is TGCAGCGTTCCAGACAGGGTGAACACTGAAGCTTTCTTT.

This rearrangement joins TRBV20-1 to TRBJ2-2, with D unclear. The CDR3 is 15 amino acids. The germline V gene encodes CDR1 DFQATT and CDR2 SNEGSKA (reference sequence). Trimming cost V 3 bases and J 0 bases, with 11 bases left between them. CDR3 in DNA: TGCAGTGCTAGCCACGGGCCCGCGAACACCGGGGAGCTGTTTTTT. This sequence encodes CSASHGPANTGELFF.

This sequence joins TRBV5-1 and TRBJ1-1; a weak D match, TRBD1 (6 bases). The ends were cut back, 3 bases at V and 3 bases at J, with 15 bases in the middle. CDR1 and CDR2 from the germline V gene are SGHRS and YFSETQ. The CDR3 runs to 15 residues. CDR3 sequence reads: CASSWTSGEDTEAFF. CDR3 coding DNA: TGCGCCAGCAGCTGGACTTCAGGGGAGGACACTGAAGCTTTCTTT. Full variable domain (remainder filled in from reference TRBV5-1 and TRBJ1-1): KAGVTQTPRYLIKTRGQQVTLSCSPISGHRSVSWYQQTPGQGLQFLFEYFSETQRNKGNFPGRFSGRQFSNSRSEMNVSTLELGDSALYLCASSWTSGEDTEAFFGQGTRLTVV.

This clonotype appeared a few times. The chain has TRBV12-3 or TRBV12-4 and TRBJ2-2; D not resolved. The CDR3 contains 12 residues. Deletions cut 4 bases from V and 7 bases from J, with 7 bases between. Here the CDR3 DNA reads TGTGCCAGCAGTTCGTCCAGCGGGGAGCTGTTTTTT. This translates into CASSSSSGELFF.

The chain couples TRBV3-1 to TRBJ2-5, with D perhaps given as TRBD1 or TRBD2 (5 bases each). V gave up 3 bases and J gave up 4 bases, with 18 bases separating them. This CDR3 spans 16 amino acids. Per germline, CDR1 LGHDT and CDR2 YNNKEL (reference sequence). The CDR3 loop reads CASSQVSRDLGETQYF. The CDR3 region has the DNA TGTGCCAGCAGCCAGGTCTCGAGGGACCTCGGAGAGACCCAGTACTTC.

The J gene is TRBJ2-1, the V gene TRBV30; no clear D gene. The CDR3 contains 12 residues. The V gene lost 0 bases and the J gene lost 2 bases, with 2 bases spanning the gap. Looked up from germline, CDR1 is GTSNPN and CDR2 is SVGIG (reference sequence). The CDR3 nucleotides are TGTGCCTGGAGTGTAGCCTACAATGAGCAGTTCTTC. Its translation: CAWSVAYNEQFF.

The V call is TRBV4-1, the J call TRBJ2-7, with D possibly matching TRBD2 (6 bases). Germline CDR1 reads MGHRA; CDR2 reads YSYEKL. CDR3 length: 15 amino acids. V lost 0 bases and J 0 bases, leaving 9 bases between the germline ends. Written as DNA, the CDR3 is TGCGCCAGCAGCCAAGAAACTAGCTTCTCCTACGAGCAGTACTTC. Its protein is CASSQETSFSYEQYF.

The table lists this clonotype with a few counts. J is TRBJ2-5 and V is TRBV27, with TRBD1 matching 8 bases. V trimming: 4 bases; J trimming: 4 bases; junction bases outside the gene matches: 14. Germline-derived CDR1 and CDR2 are MNHEY and SMNVEV (reference sequence). The CDR3 runs 17 residues. The CDR3 DNA is TGTGCCAGCAGTTACCAGGGGGCGAATTTTGGGGGAGAGACCCAGTACTTC. Its protein is CASSYQGANFGGETQYF.

This clonotype was recorded a few times. The V call is TRBV5-1, the J call TRBJ2-3; D not certain. V was pared by 3 bases and J by 5 bases, with 10 bases between. Germline V lookup: CDR1 SGHRS, CDR2 YFSETQ. CDR3 length equals 13 residues. The CDR3 protein is CASSSLSGDTQYF. DNA of the CDR3: TGCGCCAGCAGCTCACTCTCGGGAGATACGCAGTATTTT.

This clonotype was counted a single time. With a much larger clone just one base away, this may be a read error. The rearrangement uses TRBV6-5 and TRBJ2-3; D not certain. The V and J ends lost 7 bases and 2 bases respectively, with 7 bases between them. The germline V gene has CDR1 MNHEY and CDR2 SVGAGI. The CDR3 loop spans 12 amino acids. In nucleotides, the CDR3 is TGTGCCAGCACCCAGAACACAGATACGCAGTATTTT. It codes for CASTQNTDTQYF.

This clonotype came up a few times. The chain has TRBV30 and TRBJ1-1; tentatively, D is TRBD1 (5 bases). The CDR3 contains 13 residues. Trimming stripped 0 bases from V and 5 bases from J, with 10 bases between. Germline V CDR1 and CDR2: GTSNPN, SVGIG (reference sequence). The CDR3 nucleotides read TGTGCCTGGAGTGTTTCGTGGGGGACTGAAGCTTTCTTT. Its protein product is CAWSVSWGTEAFF.

The J gene is TRBJ2-3, the V gene TRBV28; D tentatively reads TRBD1 or TRBD2 (5 bases each). Trimming pared 6 bases from V and 3 bases from J, leaving 10 bases between. Germline V gene data show CDR1 as MDHEN and CDR2 as SYDVKM. CDR3 length equals 13 residues. CDR3 bases: TGTGCCAGCAGACCCGAGGGGACAGATACGCAGTATTTT. Translating it yields CASRPEGTDTQYF.

CDR3 amino acids: CSAATETQYF. The CDR3 DNA reads as TGCAGTGCTGCCACAGAGACCCAGTACTTC. This chain uses TRBV20-1 with TRBJ2-5, with D unresolved. Per the germline V gene, CDR1 is DFQATT and CDR2 is SNEGSKA (reference sequence). There are 10 residues in the CDR3. Trimming removed 5 bases at V and 4 bases at J, with 5 bases between.